This TCR beta chain was sequenced in a study of OX40 agonist ivuxolimab in advanced cancers. Overall study: Hepatocellular carcinoma, melanoma, renal cell or head and neck cancer affected the dose-escalation patients. A history of anti-PD-1, anti-PD-L1 or anti-CTLA-4 therapy was acceptable, and about 37% had some. Study observations and caveats: Expanded peripheral T cells had an undetermined antigen specificity.

As for this clone: Its antigen is currently unknown.

This CDR3 is built from 16 residues. V lost 0 bases and J lost 3; bases outside the gene matches: 2. The germline V gene has CDR1 LGHNA and CDR2 YSLEER. Using immunoSEQ multiplex PCR, the repertoire was profiled, and TCRdb retains in-frame clones only, with some absent. The table has about 34,000 clones, about four fifths seen once. This TCR derives from an adult with an advanced solid tumor such as melanoma, head and neck, liver or kidney cancer. The chain combines TRBV4-3 with TRBJ2-6, with TRBD2 matching 7 bases. The material sequenced was CD4+ or CD8+ T cells sorted from blood, taken in a trial of the OX40 agonist ivuxolimab. In DNA, the CDR3 is TGCGCCAGCAGCCAAGATGGCGGGGGTGGGGCCAACGTCCTGACTTTC. This codes for CASSQDGGGGANVLTF.